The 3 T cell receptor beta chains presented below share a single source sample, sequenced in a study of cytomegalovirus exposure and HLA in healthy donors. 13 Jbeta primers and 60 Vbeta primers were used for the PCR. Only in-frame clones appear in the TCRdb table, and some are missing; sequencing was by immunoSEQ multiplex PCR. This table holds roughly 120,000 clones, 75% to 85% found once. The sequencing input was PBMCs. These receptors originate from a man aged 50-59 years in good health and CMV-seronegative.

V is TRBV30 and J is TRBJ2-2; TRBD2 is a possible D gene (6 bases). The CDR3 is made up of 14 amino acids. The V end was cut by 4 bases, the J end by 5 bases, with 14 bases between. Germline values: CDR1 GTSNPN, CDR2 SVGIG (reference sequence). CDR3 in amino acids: CAWTRMGLTGELFF. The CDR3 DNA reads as TGTGCCTGGACCAGAATGGGACTTACCGGGGAGCTGTTTTTT.

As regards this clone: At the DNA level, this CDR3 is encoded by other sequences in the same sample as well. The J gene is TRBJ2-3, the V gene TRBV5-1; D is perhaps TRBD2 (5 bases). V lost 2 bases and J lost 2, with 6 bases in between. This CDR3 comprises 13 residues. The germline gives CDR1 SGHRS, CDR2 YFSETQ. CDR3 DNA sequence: TGCGCCAGCAGCTTAGACTACACAGATACGCAGTATTTT. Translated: CASSLDYTDTQYF.

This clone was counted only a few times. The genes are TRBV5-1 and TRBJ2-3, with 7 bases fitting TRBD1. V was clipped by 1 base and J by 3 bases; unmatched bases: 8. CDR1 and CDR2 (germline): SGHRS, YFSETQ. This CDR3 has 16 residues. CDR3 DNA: TGCGCCAGCAGCTTGAACGCGAGGGGGCGAACAGATACGCAGTATTTT. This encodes CASSLNARGRTDTQYF.